The 26 T cell receptor beta chains below all came from one sample that was sequenced in a study of blood T cells in healthy people across ages. Through a sample-barcoded 5' primer and a J-beta primer mix, a second PCR was run for roughly 6 to 12 cycles. From the 5' RACE reads, TCRdb called clonotypes with MiXCR, one entry per CDR3 protein. This sample has some 1.1 million distinct CDR3 sequences, with roughly two fifths found just once. The sample was blood. These receptors all stem from a man in his late teens or twenties in good health.

The sample holds a few counts of this clonotype. This chain uses TRBV6-5 with TRBJ2-1; 9 bases agree with TRBD1. V was pared by 7 bases and J by 3 bases, with 4 bases of the junction left unmatched. The CDR3 spans 14 residues. The V gene's germline CDR1 is MNHEY and CDR2 SVGAGI. CDR3 in amino acids: CASKPGQGYNEQFF. As DNA, the CDR3 is TGTGCCAGCAAGCCGGGACAGGGCTACAATGAGCAGTTCTTC.

This clonotype was picked up many times. This sequence joins TRBV12-3 or TRBV12-4 and TRBJ1-1; 7 bases agree with TRBD1. V lost 5 bases, J lost 0 bases, and 6 bases stayed unmatched. This CDR3 region has 15 residues. CDR3 loop: CASSPGTEMNTEAFF. As DNA, the CDR3 is TGTGCCAGCAGTCCGGGGACAGAGATGAACACTGAAGCTTTCTTT.

The V call is TRBV13, the J call TRBJ2-7; TRBD1 aligns across 9 bases. CDR3 length: 15 amino acids. V shed 3 bases and J 4 bases; nucleotides not matched to a gene: 7. Germline V gene sequence: CDR1 PRHDT, CDR2 FYEKMQ (reference sequence). The CDR3 bases are TGTGCCAGCAGCTTGGGACAGGGTCATTTTTACGAGCAGTACTTC. Translation: CASSLGQGHFYEQYF.

The chain combines TRBV20-1 with TRBJ2-5; possibly TRBD2 for D (5 bases). Germline V lookup: CDR1 DFQATT, CDR2 SNEGSKA (reference sequence). The CDR3 is 14 residues long. Trimming stripped 1 base from V and 1 base from J, with 10 bases between. The DNA of the CDR3 is TGCAGTGCTAGAGGCCCGACTACCCAAGAGACCCAGTACTTC. Amino acid sequence: CSARGPTTQETQYF.

This clonotype has a count of ten or more. The J gene is TRBJ2-5, the V gene TRBV12-3 or TRBV12-4; 8 positions agree with TRBD1. The V and J ends lost 4 bases and 1 base, in that order; junction bases with no gene match: 5. The CDR3 has 15 residues. The CDR3 protein is CASSYITGGQETQYF. Here the CDR3 DNA reads TGTGCCAGCAGTTACATCACAGGGGGCCAAGAGACCCAGTACTTC.

This chain's CDR3 is CASKLEGHEQYF. As DNA, the CDR3 is TGTGCCAGCAAACTCGAAGGGCACGAGCAGTACTTC. V usage is TRBV7-9 and J usage is TRBJ2-7, with D unresolved. The germline V and J ends were trimmed by 7 bases and 5 bases, with 12 bases remaining between them. There are 12 residues in the CDR3. Germline V lookup: CDR1 SEHNR, CDR2 FQNEAQ (reference sequence). Filled out from reference TRBV7-9 and TRBJ2-7, the complete variable domain reads DTGVSQNPRHKITKRGQNVTFRCDPISEHNRLYWYRQTLGQGPEFLTYFQNEAQLEKSRLLSDRFSAERPKGSFSTLEIQRTEQGDSAMYLCASKLEGHEQYFGPGTRLTVT.

In its sample, this clonotype was seen a few times. The CDR3 protein is CASKRMGTYNEQFF. Here the CDR3 DNA reads TGTGCCAGCAAACGAATGGGAACCTACAATGAGCAGTTCTTC. The chain employs TRBV7-2 and TRBJ2-1, with D uncertain. This CDR3 spans 14 amino acids. Germline V lookup: CDR1 SGHTA, CDR2 FQGNSA. The V end was cut by 7 bases, the J end by 2 bases, with 12 bases between. Using reference TRBV7-2 and TRBJ2-1 for the parts outside the CDR3, the full variable domain is GAGVSQSPSNKVTEKGKDVELRCDPISGHTALYWYRQSLGQGLEFLIYFQGNSAPDKSGLPSDRFSAERTGGSVSTLTIQRTQQEDSAVYLCASKRMGTYNEQFFGPGTRLTVL.

This clonotype was picked up a small number of times. In DNA form, the CDR3 reads TGCAGTGCTACTGGTAGTTATCAGCCCCAGCATTTT. This codes for CSATGSYQPQHF. The chain employs TRBV20-1 and TRBJ1-5; D unresolved. The CDR3 is 12 residues long. The V and J ends lost 4 bases and 5 bases respectively, with 9 bases between them. Germline loops: CDR1 DFQATT, CDR2 SNEGSKA (reference sequence).

There are a few counts of this clonotype. The chain employs TRBV25-1 and TRBJ2-3; tentative D call: TRBD1 (6 bases). CDR3 length: 17 amino acids. Germline V lookup: CDR1 MGHDK, CDR2 SYGVNS. Trimming left V 1 base short and J 0 bases short, with 14 bases between. The CDR3 is CASSEFGGGGSTDTQYF. The CDR3 DNA is TGTGCCAGCAGTGAATTTGGGGGCGGCGGCAGCACAGATACGCAGTATTTT.

This clonotype occurred many times. V and J are TRBV10-3 and TRBJ2-1; 16 bases are shared with TRBD2. Trimming at V came to 5 bases and at J to 8 bases, leaving 9 bases not matched to a gene. Germline V gene lookup returns CDR1 ENHRY and CDR2 SYGVKD. CDR3 length equals 17 residues. The DNA for the CDR3 is TGTGCCATCAGTCCTGGGACTAGCGGGGGGGATATCGATGAGCAGTTCTTC. Protein: CAISPGTSGGDIDEQFF.

The gene calls are TRBV12-3 or TRBV12-4 and TRBJ1-2; TRBD1 might be the D (5 bases). The CDR3 is made up of 13 amino acids. V was cut by 5 bases and J by 5 bases, with 12 bases left in between. CDR3 sequence: CASSVGTTYGYTF. In nucleotides, the CDR3 is TGTGCCAGCAGTGTGGGGACTACTTATGGCTACACCTTC.

This clonotype occurred a few times. This chain connects TRBV11-2 to TRBJ1-1; TRBD1 might be the D (5 bases). CDR3 length: 16 residues. Germline V gives CDR1 SGHAT, CDR2 FQNNGV. Trimming removed 5 bases at V and 0 bases at J, with 16 bases between. The CDR3 DNA reads TGTGCCAGCAGCCCCAGGTGGGGACGGATGAACACTGAAGCTTTCTTT. Its translation: CASSPRWGRMNTEAFF.

This clonotype has a handful of counts. The chain couples TRBV27 to TRBJ1-5, with unresolved D. CDR3 size: 16 residues. Between the trimmed V and J ends, which lost 3 bases and 4 bases, there was a span of 16 bases. CDR1 is MNHEY, CDR2 SMNVEV, per germline (reference sequence). CDR3 amino acids: CASSFEGGGRNQPQHF. CDR3 coding DNA: TGTGCCAGCAGTTTCGAAGGAGGCGGTAGAAATCAGCCCCAGCATTTT.

This sequence joins TRBV2 and TRBJ1-1; possible D gene TRBD1, 5 bases. Germline assignment: CDR1 SNHLY and CDR2 FYNNEI. This CDR3 has 15 residues. V lost 7 bases, J lost 4 bases, and 19 bases lay in between. The chain's CDR3 is CASTRDGHGGTEAFF. CDR3 coding DNA: TGTGCCAGCACTAGGGACGGACATGGAGGCACTGAAGCTTTCTTT. The variable domain in full, with the rest retrieved from reference TRBV2 and TRBJ1-1, is EPEVTQTPSHQVTQMGQEVILRCVPISNHLYFYWYRQILGQKVEFLVSFYNNEISEKSEIFDDQFSVERPDGSNFTLKIRSTKLEDSAMYFCASTRDGHGGTEAFFGQGTRLTVV.

The genes are TRBV6-6 and TRBJ2-1, with 11 bases identical to TRBD1. V trimming: 2 bases; J trimming: 3 bases; junction bases outside the gene matches: 3. This CDR3 comprises 16 residues. Germline lookup yields CDR1 MNHNY and CDR2 SVGAGI (reference sequence). CDR3 bases: TGTGCCAGCAGTTACACGGACAGGGGGCTCTACAATGAGCAGTTCTTC. It yields the protein CASSYTDRGLYNEQFF.

The genes are TRBV12-3 or TRBV12-4 and TRBJ2-3, with 9 bases fitting TRBD2. The CDR3 is 16 residues long. Trimming cost V 2 bases and J 10 bases; bases outside gene matches: 13. Here the CDR3 reads CASSLFSGGRGDAQYF. CDR3 bases: TGTGCCAGCAGTTTATTTAGCGGGGGACGTGGGGATGCGCAGTATTTT.

The chain uses TRBV28 and TRBJ1-2; D gene ambiguous. This CDR3 spans 11 amino acids. The V gene lost 9 bases and the J gene lost 4 bases, with 9 bases spanning the gap. Per the germline V gene, CDR1 is MDHEN and CDR2 is SYDVKM. The DNA for the CDR3 is TGTGCCAGTATGCAACCCTATGGCTACACCTTC. Translation: CASMQPYGYTF.

On this clonotype: A much larger clone sits a single nucleotide away, making a read error possible. V gene TRBV29-1 combines with J gene TRBJ2-1; D is uncertain. Trimming cost V 4 bases and J 3 bases, with 7 bases left between them. This CDR3 is 12 amino acids long. Germline CDR1 SQVTM, CDR2 ANQGSEA. Written as DNA, the CDR3 is TGCAGCGTTGGTGTGATCTACAATGAGCAGTTCTTC. Protein sequence: CSVGVIYNEQFF.

This clonotype has ten or more counts. The V gene is TRBV4-1, the J gene TRBJ1-2; D remains unclear. The CDR3 consists of 17 residues. CDR1 MGHRA and CDR2 YSYEKL come from the germline V gene. Deletions cut 0 bases from V and 4 bases from J, with 18 bases between. The CDR3 DNA reads TGCGCCAGCAGCCAAGAGGCGGTCGGCAGGTGGACCTATGGCTACACCTTC. Its protein is CASSQEAVGRWTYGYTF.

Worth noting for this clonotype: One end of the junction is discordant with germline, which a read error may explain. This sequence joins TRBV12-5 and TRBJ1-5; D is ambiguous. CDR1 is LGHNT and CDR2 is FRNRAP in the germline V gene. CDR3 length equals 12 residues. The CDR3 loop reads CASGLARQPQHF. The CDR3 DNA follows: TGTGCGAGTGGTTTGGCTAGACAGCCCCAGCATTTT.

The CDR3 protein is CASSPVGGAGEKLFF. Written as DNA, the CDR3 is TGTGCCAGCAGCCCCGTCGGGGGCGCGGGTGAAAAACTGTTTTTT. The genes are TRBV7-2 and TRBJ1-4; perhaps TRBD1 as D (6 bases). V gave up 5 bases and J gave up 7 bases, with 17 bases separating them. This CDR3 is built from 15 residues. Germline assignment: CDR1 SGHTA and CDR2 FQGNSA.

The chain is built from TRBV12-3 or TRBV12-4 and TRBJ1-1, with a weak D call TRBD1 (5 bases). The CDR3 covers 13 residues. V lost 6 bases and J lost 4, with 12 bases in between. The CDR3 loop reads CASRPSGGTEAFF. The CDR3 DNA is TGTGCCAGCAGACCGTCCGGGGGCACTGAAGCTTTCTTT.

In DNA, the CDR3 is TGTGCCAGCAGTTACCCCACCAGGGGCTCTTATAATTCACCCCTCCACTTT. Protein: CASSYPTRGSYNSPLHF. The chain carries TRBV6-2 or TRBV6-3 and TRBJ1-6, with D tentatively TRBD1 (6 bases). This CDR3 comprises 17 residues. Germline V gene lookup returns CDR1 MNHEY and CDR2 SVGEGT. V was trimmed by 2 bases and J by 4 bases, leaving 15 bases between them.

This sequence joins TRBV12-3 or TRBV12-4 and TRBJ2-3; 8 bases align to TRBD2. CDR3 length: 13 residues. V lost 5 bases to trimming and J lost 14 bases; unmatched junction nucleotides: 12. This CDR3 is CASSPKVGTRRYF. Written as DNA, the CDR3 is TGTGCCAGCAGTCCTAAAGTAGGGACTAGGCGGTATTTT.

The sample holds a few counts of this clonotype. V gene TRBV6-5 combines with J gene TRBJ2-4; D remains unclear. V dropped 6 bases and J dropped 6 bases, with 15 bases sitting between them. The CDR3 is 14 amino acids. The germline gives CDR1 MNHEY, CDR2 SVGAGI. DNA for the CDR3: TGTGCCAGCAGCCCCGGTATAGGCCCAAACATTCAGTACTTC. Its translation: CASSPGIGPNIQYF.

This clonotype has just one count. The chain employs TRBV7-2 and TRBJ2-5; D not certain. The DNA matches TRBJ2-7 better at its end, which makes the J call doubtful. The V gene's germline CDR1 is SGHTA and CDR2 FQGNSA. This CDR3 comprises 14 residues. CDR3 DNA: TGTGCCAGCAGCTTCGAGCCAAGCAACTACGAGCAGTACTTC. The encoded protein is CASSFEPSNYEQYF.